The sequence of this TCR beta chain was determined in a study of blood T cell repertoires in COVID-19. Study-level background: The United States, Italy and Spain supplied acute and convalescent COVID-19 samples. In each case, the material was cDNA or gDNA derived from T cells, B-cell-depleted T cells, or PBMCs.

Per the original methods: Estimated nucleated cell counts came from reference gene primer amplification. Assay: immunoSEQ multiplex PCR; the TCRdb copy retains only in-frame clones and omits some. D and trimming were read from the DNA, whereas the V and J calls and clone size are those reported in that table. The sample lists 260,000 or so clones; around 82% were seen once. This CDR3 has 16 amino acids. The germline V gene encodes CDR1 KGHSH and CDR2 LQKENI. With 2 bases removed from V and 0 bases from J, the gap between germline ends came to 11 bases. The sequence was obtained from a human donor in a cohort sampled during active COVID-19. Sequencing used peripheral blood. The genes are TRBV18 and TRBJ1-3, with D unclear. DNA for the CDR3: TGTGCCAGCTCACCATATACAGTAAGCTCTGGAAACACCATATATTTT. This translates into CASSPYTVSSGNTIYF. The variable domain in full, with the rest retrieved from reference TRBV18 and TRBJ1-3, is NAGVMQNPRHLVRRRGQEARLRCSPMKGHSHVYWYRQLPEEGLKFMVYLQKENIIDESGMPKERFSAEFPKEGPSILRIQQVVRGDSAAYFCASSPYTVSSGNTIYFGEGSWLTVV.